A selection of T cell receptor beta chains follows, all from one sample in a study of early T cells in non-severe SARS-CoV-2 infection. MiXCR was run by TCRdb on the 5' RACE reads, yielding one entry per CDR3 protein. The sample consists of approximately 45,000 distinct CDR3 sequences, roughly 7.1% of them appearing once. The specimen sequenced was whole blood. These receptor sequences come from an adult who was a healthcare worker with PCR-confirmed SARS-CoV-2 infection or an uninfected control (not recorded which). Both conserved end residues are trimmed from each CDR3.

v_gene	CDR3aa
TRBV27	ASRDRAYEQY
TRBV4-3	ASSRTGTGAYEQY
TRBV7-3	ASSYDRSDTQY
TRBV1	TSSQEREDVGQETQY
TRBV18	ASSPRTATDTQY
TRBV19	ASSRGKTNSPLH
TRBV7-8	ASSLSGNEKLF
TRBV5-1	ASHPTSGPTDTQY
TRBV2	ASRGDGYNEQF
TRBV4-1	ASSMSGPLSSSYEQY
TRBV19	ASTPSSGYSNTGELF
TRBV7-9	ASSLGRGMNTEAF
TRBV7-8	ASSRTGEDTGELF
TRBV4-1	ASSQVGSNTDTQY
TRBV12-3/TRBV12-4	ASSFPGQGAGAF
TRBV6-5	ASSSPRVGGKDGYT
TRBV3-1	ASSQVKTQY
TRBV3-1	ASSPTGIYGYT
TRBV3-1	ASSQLTDTQY
TRBV11-3	ASSRHANTGELF
TRBV7-2	ASSLRGRADTQY
TRBV10-2	ASSEVTSYEQY
TRBV20-1	SAPLAGSYNEQF
TRBV25-1	ASRVRDIYNSPLH
TRBV19	ASSIEGRRASYLGETQY
TRBV6-5	ASSYSWDGAEAS
TRBV10-2	ASSPGVNSPLH
TRBV11-2	ASSPGLAGGETQY
TRBV29-1	SVDGANTGELF
TRBV10-3	AINGPDRGINEQY
TRBV3-1	ASSRRTGGGGQETQY
TRBV10-3	AISAQDGTYEQY